The 24 T cell receptor beta chains below all came from one sample that was sequenced in a study of siplizumab effects on memory and regulatory T cells. Data came from immunoSEQ multiplex PCR; TCRdb stores just in-frame clones and leaves some out. The repertoire holds fewer than 85,000 clones, with just under 95% as singletons. The sample comprised CD8+ T cells sorted from blood. The receptors here all came from a human donor in good health.

The chain has TRBV5-1 and TRBJ2-7; a weak D match, TRBD1 (6 bases). Germline CDR1 is SGHRS and CDR2 is YFSETQ. The V gene lost 4 bases and the J gene lost 0 bases, with 20 bases spanning the gap. The CDR3 is made up of 17 amino acids. CDR3 bases: TGCGCCAGCAGCGGATCGGAAACAGGGACGAGCTCCTACGAGCAGTACTTC. It codes for CASSGSETGTSSYEQYF.

The gene calls are TRBV10-1 and TRBJ1-2, with TRBD1 identical over 11 bases. Looked up from germline, CDR1 is WNHNN and CDR2 is SYGVQD (reference sequence). The CDR3 has 14 amino acids. Trimming cost V 6 bases and J 7 bases; bases outside gene matches: 7. Here the CDR3 DNA reads TGCGCCAGCAGGGACAGGGGGCGATCTACTGGCTACACCTTC. Its protein is CASRDRGRSTGYTF.

The rearrangement uses TRBV6-5 and TRBJ2-7, with 7 bases lining up with TRBD2. CDR3 size: 14 residues. Germline V gene lookup returns CDR1 MNHEY and CDR2 SVGAGI. Unmatched junction bases numbered 9, after V lost 7 bases and J lost 3 bases. The CDR3 bases are TGTGCCAGCACCCTTTCGGGGGAGGGCTACGAGCAGTACTTC. It is translated as CASTLSGEGYEQYF.

This rearrangement joins TRBV19 to TRBJ2-5, with D perhaps TRBD1 (6 bases). The J call is in doubt because the DNA end fits TRBJ2-7 better. Germline values: CDR1 LNHDA, CDR2 SQIVND (reference sequence). CDR3 length: 13 residues. CDR3 sequence reads: CASSIRTDYEQYF. CDR3 nucleotides: TGTGCCAGTAGTATCCGGACAGACTACGAGCAGTACTTC.

The rearrangement uses TRBV4-1 and TRBJ2-1, with D maybe TRBD2 (6 bases). This CDR3 comprises 16 residues. Germline-derived CDR1 and CDR2 are MGHRA and YSYEKL. Trimming removed 4 bases at V and 6 bases at J, with 19 bases between. In DNA form, the CDR3 reads TGCGCCAGCAGCCGGCACCGCGGGGCCTCGTTCAATGAGCAGTTCTTC. It translates to CASSRHRGASFNEQFF.

The chain joins TRBV19 to TRBJ2-1; 9 nucleotides match TRBD2. Unmatched junction bases numbered 6, after V lost 5 bases and J lost 4 bases. Germline V gives CDR1 LNHDA, CDR2 SQIVND (reference sequence). The CDR3 consists of 15 residues. CDR3 residues: CASSLTSGEYNEQFF. CDR3 in DNA: TGTGCCAGTAGTTTGACTAGCGGAGAATACAATGAGCAGTTCTTC. The variable domain in full, with the rest retrieved from reference TRBV19 and TRBJ2-1, is DGGITQSPKYLFRKEGQNVTLSCEQNLNHDAMYWYRQDPGQGLRLIYYSQIVNDFQKGDIAEGYSVSREKKESFPLTVTSAQKNPTAFYLCASSLTSGEYNEQFFGPGTRLTVL.

The genes are TRBV5-4 and TRBJ2-5; the D call may be TRBD1 or TRBD2 (5 bases each). Per germline, CDR1 SGHNT and CDR2 YYREEE (reference sequence). Trimming pared 3 bases from V and 1 base from J, leaving 10 bases between. The CDR3 is made up of 14 amino acids. The CDR3 DNA follows: TGTGCCAGCAGCTGGGGGACCGGCCAAGAGACCCAGTACTTC. It translates to CASSWGTGQETQYF. The whole variable domain, remainder taken from reference TRBV5-4 and TRBJ2-5, is ETGVTQSPTHLIKTRGQQVTLRCSSQSGHNTVSWYQQALGQGPQFIFQYYREEENGRGNFPPRFSGLQFPNYSSELNVNALELDDSALYLCASSWGTGQETQYFGPGTRLLVL.

This chain uses TRBV27 with TRBJ1-6, with 11 bases fitting TRBD1. Germline CDR1 MNHEY, CDR2 SMNVEV (reference sequence). The CDR3 length is 13 residues. Trimming at V came to 8 bases and at J to 7 bases, leaving 1 base not matched to a gene. CDR3 protein: CASRDRGNSPLHF. The CDR3 nucleotides read TGTGCCAGCCGGGACAGGGGGAATTCACCCCTCCACTTT.

V and J are TRBV27 and TRBJ2-5; 13 nucleotides agree with TRBD2. This CDR3 spans 16 amino acids. The germline gives CDR1 MNHEY, CDR2 SMNVEV (reference sequence). The junction had 5 bases not matched to a gene; V was cut back by 2 bases and J by 5 bases. The CDR3: CASSLMGTSGKETQYF. The CDR3 DNA is TGTGCCAGCAGTTTAATGGGGACTAGCGGGAAGGAGACCCAGTACTTC.

V is TRBV5-6 and J is TRBJ2-7; D could derive from TRBD1 or TRBD2 (5 bases each). Per germline, CDR1 SGHDT and CDR2 YYEEEE. V was cut by 2 bases and J by 6 bases, with 12 bases left in between. This CDR3 contains 13 residues. CDR3 residues: CASSFHGAREQYF. The DNA for the CDR3 is TGTGCCAGCAGCTTCCACGGGGCTCGCGAGCAGTACTTC.

This chain joins TRBV11-2 and TRBJ2-5; 11 nucleotides line up with TRBD1. The CDR3 is made up of 14 amino acids. J was trimmed by 5 bases and V by 6 bases; bases with no gene match: 5. Germline loops: CDR1 SGHAT, CDR2 FQNNGV. The CDR3 is CASRGQGGLETQYF. DNA of the CDR3: TGTGCCAGCAGGGGACAGGGGGGATTGGAGACCCAGTACTTC.

This rearrangement joins TRBV28 to TRBJ2-1; 10 bases match TRBD2. The J segment lost 7 bases and the V segment lost 3 bases, leaving 15 bases of the junction unmatched. CDR3 size: 18 residues. Germline CDR1 and CDR2: MDHEN and SYDVKM. The CDR3: CASSFFGSTSGTENEQFF. CDR3 bases: TGTGCCAGCAGTTTTTTTGGGTCCACTAGCGGGACGGAAAATGAGCAGTTCTTC.

J is TRBJ2-7 and V is TRBV27; 15 bases fit TRBD2. V shed 1 base, J shed 6 bases, and the junction held 7 bases outside the gene matches. CDR1 is MNHEY, CDR2 SMNVEV, per germline (reference sequence). The CDR3 length is 17 residues. The CDR3 region is CASSLWTSGRVVGEQYF. The DNA of the CDR3 is TGTGCCAGCAGTTTATGGACTAGCGGGAGGGTAGTTGGCGAGCAGTACTTC.

This clone has only one observation. This chain joins TRBV27 and TRBJ2-5, with 12 bases fitting TRBD2. The V segment lost 5 bases and the J segment 5 bases; nucleotides outside the gene matches: 6. The CDR3 extends over 15 amino acids. From germline, CDR1 is MNHEY and CDR2 SMNVEV (reference sequence). The CDR3 DNA reads as TGTGCCAGCAGTATCGGACTAGCGGGAACGGAGACCCAGTACTTC. This codes for CASSIGLAGTETQYF.

The V call is TRBV13, the J call TRBJ2-7, with D possibly matching TRBD2 (5 bases). Germline V gene lookup returns CDR1 PRHDT and CDR2 FYEKMQ (reference sequence). Trimming cost V 3 bases and J 1 base, with 13 bases left between them. The CDR3 covers 15 residues. CDR3 loop: CASSFSTSGSYEQYF. The CDR3 nucleotides read TGTGCCAGCAGCTTTTCCACGAGCGGATCCTACGAGCAGTACTTC.

This sequence joins TRBV13 and TRBJ2-7; no clear D gene. The V gene's germline CDR1 is PRHDT and CDR2 FYEKMQ (reference sequence). The germline V and J ends were trimmed by 5 bases and 5 bases, with 16 bases remaining between them. The length of the CDR3 is 14 residues. This CDR3 is CASSPSRRIDEQYF. The CDR3 nucleotides read TGTGCCAGCAGCCCGTCCCGCCGTATCGACGAGCAGTACTTC. Full variable domain (remainder filled in from reference TRBV13 and TRBJ2-7): AAGVIQSPRHLIKEKRETATLKCYPIPRHDTVYWYQQGPGQDPQFLISFYEKMQSDKGSIPDRFSAQQFSDYHSELNMSSLELGDSALYFCASSPSRRIDEQYFGPGTRLTVT.

This chain links TRBV7-9 with TRBJ2-6; D ambiguous. Per the germline V gene, CDR1 is SEHNR and CDR2 is FQNEAQ (reference sequence). V was trimmed by 5 bases and J by 4 bases, leaving 9 bases between them. This CDR3 comprises 14 residues. DNA of the CDR3: TGTGCCAGCAGCATCTTAGGGGGGGCCAACGTCCTGACTTTC. Residues: CASSILGGANVLTF.

CDR3 nucleotides: TGTGCCAGTAGTATGGGGGTGGACAATGAGCAGTTCTTC. It is translated as CASSMGVDNEQFF. The V gene is TRBV19, the J gene TRBJ2-1; D could derive from TRBD1 or TRBD2 (5 bases each). The V and J ends lost 3 bases and 5 bases respectively, with 8 bases between them. CDR3 length: 13 residues. Germline assignment: CDR1 LNHDA and CDR2 SQIVND (reference sequence).

A single count supports this clone. This chain connects TRBV11-2 to TRBJ2-7, with 9 bases that match TRBD2. The germline V gene has CDR1 SGHAT and CDR2 FQNNGV. The junction had 11 bases not matched to a gene; V was cut back by 5 bases and J by 3 bases. This CDR3 has 16 residues. This CDR3 is CASSPPLAGPFYEQYF. CDR3 sequence (DNA): TGTGCCAGCAGCCCCCCCCTAGCGGGACCATTCTACGAGCAGTACTTC.

The chain carries TRBV15 and TRBJ1-1; D gene uncertain. CDR3 length: 13 amino acids. V lost 8 bases, J lost 6 bases, and 16 bases lay in between. Germline V gene lookup returns CDR1 LNHNV and CDR2 YYDKDF (reference sequence). CDR3 in DNA: TGTGCCACCGCCGGACCGCCGGCGTCTGAAGCTTTCTTT. This translates into CATAGPPASEAFF.

In this sample, this clone turned up once. The CDR3 DNA is TGTGCCAGCAGCCAATCCCTAATAGCGGGAGCGGTTTTCAATGAGCAGTTCTTC. It specifies CASSQSLIAGAVFNEQFF. This chain links TRBV7-8 with TRBJ2-1; 9 positions agree with TRBD2. Trimming cost V 5 bases and J 6 bases; bases outside gene matches: 17. The CDR3 has 18 amino acids. Germline CDR1 is SGHVS and CDR2 is FQNEAQ.

V gene TRBV11-2 combines with J gene TRBJ1-1; D not resolved. Germline loops: CDR1 SGHAT, CDR2 FQNNGV. This CDR3 is 14 amino acids long. V shed 1 base and J shed 7 bases, with 13 bases lying between them. The CDR3 spells CASSLGAFKNEAFF. The CDR3 nucleotides are TGTGCCAGCAGCTTAGGGGCATTTAAAAATGAAGCTTTCTTT.

CDR3 in amino acids: CASSVTGTGNTGELFF. DNA for the CDR3: TGTGCCAGCAGCGTCACCGGGACAGGGAACACCGGGGAGCTGTTTTTT. The V gene is TRBV9, the J gene TRBJ2-2, with 8 positions matching TRBD1. Germline V CDR1 and CDR2: SGDLS, YYNGEE. V was clipped by 2 bases and J by 1 base; unmatched bases: 4. The CDR3 contains 16 residues.

The chain couples TRBV29-1 to TRBJ2-1; D remains ambiguous. Germline CDR1 is SQVTM and CDR2 is ANQGSEA. The CDR3 covers 18 residues. The germline V and J ends were trimmed by 6 bases and 0 bases, with 24 bases remaining between them. The CDR3 nucleotides read TGCAGCGTAAAAAGTACTTTTTCGGGCGGCAACTCCTACAATGAGCAGTTCTTC. Residues: CSVKSTFSGGNSYNEQFF.